This T cell receptor (beta chain) was identified during a study of vaccination and CD4 T cells after COVID-19. CDR3 length equals 13 residues. Germline lookup yields CDR1 SNHLY and CDR2 FYNNEI. The ends were cut back, 1 base at V and 5 bases at J, with 9 bases in the middle. Sample treatment: approximately nine-day PBMC culture with coronavirus spike peptide pools or control peptides (ViraFEST assay). ViraFEST relied on peptide pools to expand antigen-specific T cells; the TCRs were sequenced afterward. Scientists separated out CD4+ T cells through negative selection following 10 days in culture. Cultured CD4+ T-cell DNA underwent Oncomine TCR Beta short-read sequencing. TCRdb redid the calling of the PCR reads with MiXCR, one entry per CDR3 protein. The sample lists 11,000 to 15,000 distinct CDR3 sequences, approximately 40% occurring once. This clonotype was counted only a few times. The antigen is unknown.

The sequenced sample consisted of CD4+ T cells from blood, cultured in vitro. The chain uses TRBV2 and TRBJ2-7; TRBD1 is a possible D gene (5 bases). The TCR was taken from a human donor who had recovered from COVID-19. Written as DNA, the CDR3 is TGTGCCAGCAGTGAAGGAAGGGGCGACGAGCAGTACTTC. Translating gives CASSEGRGDEQYF.